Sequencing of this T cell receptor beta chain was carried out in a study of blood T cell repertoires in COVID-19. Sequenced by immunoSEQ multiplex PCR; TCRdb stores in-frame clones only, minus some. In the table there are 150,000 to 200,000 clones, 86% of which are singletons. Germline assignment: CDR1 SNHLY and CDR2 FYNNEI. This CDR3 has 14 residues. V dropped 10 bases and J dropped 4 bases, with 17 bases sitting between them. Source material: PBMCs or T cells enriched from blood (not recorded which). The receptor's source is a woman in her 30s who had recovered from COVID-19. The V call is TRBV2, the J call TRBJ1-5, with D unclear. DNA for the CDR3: TGTGCCACCCAGGTTAGTGGCGGGAATCAGCCCCAGCATTTT. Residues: CATQVSGGNQPQHF.